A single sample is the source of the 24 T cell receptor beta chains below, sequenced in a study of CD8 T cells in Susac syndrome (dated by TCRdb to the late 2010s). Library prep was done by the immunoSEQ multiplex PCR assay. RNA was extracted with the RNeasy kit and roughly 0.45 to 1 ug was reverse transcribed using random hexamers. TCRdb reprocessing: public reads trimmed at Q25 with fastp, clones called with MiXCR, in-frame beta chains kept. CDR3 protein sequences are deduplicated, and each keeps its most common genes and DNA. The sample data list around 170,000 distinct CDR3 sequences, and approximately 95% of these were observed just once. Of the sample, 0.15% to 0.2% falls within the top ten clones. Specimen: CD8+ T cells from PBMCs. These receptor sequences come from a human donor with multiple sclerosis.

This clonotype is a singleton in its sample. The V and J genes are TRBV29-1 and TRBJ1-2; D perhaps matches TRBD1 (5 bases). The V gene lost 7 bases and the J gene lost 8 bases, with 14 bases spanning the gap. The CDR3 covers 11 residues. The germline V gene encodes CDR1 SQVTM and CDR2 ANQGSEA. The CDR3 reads CSARGEGGYTF. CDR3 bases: TGCAGCGCCCGAGGGGAGGGCGGCTACACCTTC.

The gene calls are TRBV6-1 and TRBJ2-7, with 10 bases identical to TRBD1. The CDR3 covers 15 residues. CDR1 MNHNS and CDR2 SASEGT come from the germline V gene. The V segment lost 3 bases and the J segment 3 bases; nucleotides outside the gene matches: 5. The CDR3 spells CASSEAWDRGYEQYF. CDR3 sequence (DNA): TGTGCCAGCAGTGAGGCCTGGGACAGGGGCTACGAGCAGTACTTC.

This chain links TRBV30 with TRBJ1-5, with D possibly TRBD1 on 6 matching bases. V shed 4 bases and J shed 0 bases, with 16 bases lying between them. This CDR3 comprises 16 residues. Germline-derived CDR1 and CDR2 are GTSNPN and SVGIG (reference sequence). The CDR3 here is CAWMAGAGASNQPQHF. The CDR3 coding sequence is TGTGCCTGGATGGCTGGGGCAGGGGCTAGCAATCAGCCCCAGCATTTT. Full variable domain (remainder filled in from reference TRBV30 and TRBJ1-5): SQTIHQWPATLVQPVGSPLSLECTVEGTSNPNLYWYRQAAGRGLQLLFYSVGIGQISSEVPQNLSASRPQDRQFILSSKKLLLSDSGFYLCAWMAGAGASNQPQHFGDGTRLSIL.

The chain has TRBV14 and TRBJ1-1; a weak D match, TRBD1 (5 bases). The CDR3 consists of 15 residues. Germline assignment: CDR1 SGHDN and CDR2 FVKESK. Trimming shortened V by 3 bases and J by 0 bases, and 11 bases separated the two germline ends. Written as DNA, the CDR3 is TGTGCCAGCAGCCAGGGGGGGAGCGTGAACACTGAAGCTTTCTTT. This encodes CASSQGGSVNTEAFF.

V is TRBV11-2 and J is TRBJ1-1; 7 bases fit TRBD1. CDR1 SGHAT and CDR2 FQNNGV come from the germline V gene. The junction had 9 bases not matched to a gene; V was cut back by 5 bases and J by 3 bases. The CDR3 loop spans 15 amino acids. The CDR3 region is CASSATGEGDTEAFF. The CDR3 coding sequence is TGTGCCAGCAGCGCCACAGGGGAGGGGGACACTGAAGCTTTCTTT.

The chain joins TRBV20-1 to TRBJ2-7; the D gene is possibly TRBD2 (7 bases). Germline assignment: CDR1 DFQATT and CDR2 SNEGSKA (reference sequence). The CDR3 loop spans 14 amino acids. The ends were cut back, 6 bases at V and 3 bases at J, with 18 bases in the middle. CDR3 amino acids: CSALSGAGDYEQYF. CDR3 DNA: TGCAGTGCCCTAAGCGGGGCAGGGGACTACGAGCAGTACTTC.

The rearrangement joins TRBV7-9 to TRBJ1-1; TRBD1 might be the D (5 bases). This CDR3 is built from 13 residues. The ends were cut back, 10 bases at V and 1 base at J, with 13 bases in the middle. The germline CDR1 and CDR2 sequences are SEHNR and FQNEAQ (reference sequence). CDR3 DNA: TGTGCCATTCCACAGGAGCCGAACACTGAAGCTTTCTTT. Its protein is CAIPQEPNTEAFF.

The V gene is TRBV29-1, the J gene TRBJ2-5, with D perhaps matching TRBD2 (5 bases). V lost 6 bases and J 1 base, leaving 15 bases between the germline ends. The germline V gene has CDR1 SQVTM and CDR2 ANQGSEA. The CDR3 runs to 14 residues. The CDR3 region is CSVATRDPQETQYF. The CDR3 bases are TGCAGCGTCGCCACCCGGGATCCCCAAGAGACCCAGTACTTC.

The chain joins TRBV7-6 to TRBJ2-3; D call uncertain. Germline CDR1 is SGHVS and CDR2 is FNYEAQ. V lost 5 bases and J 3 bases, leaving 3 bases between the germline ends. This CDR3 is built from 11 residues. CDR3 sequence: CASSRTDTQYF. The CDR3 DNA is TGTGCCAGCAGCCGAACAGATACGCAGTATTTT.

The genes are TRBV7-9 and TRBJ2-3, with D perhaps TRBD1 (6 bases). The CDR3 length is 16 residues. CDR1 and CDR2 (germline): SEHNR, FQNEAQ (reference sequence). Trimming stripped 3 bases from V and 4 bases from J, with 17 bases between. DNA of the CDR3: TGTGCCAGCAGCTTTAACAGGGATGAAGCCTCAGATACGCAGTATTTT. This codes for CASSFNRDEASDTQYF.

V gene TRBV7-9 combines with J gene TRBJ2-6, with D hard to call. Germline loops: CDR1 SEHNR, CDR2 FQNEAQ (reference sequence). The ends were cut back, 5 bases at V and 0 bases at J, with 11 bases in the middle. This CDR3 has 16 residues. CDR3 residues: CASSRTDDSGANVLTF. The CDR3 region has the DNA TGTGCCAGCAGCCGGACGGATGACTCTGGGGCCAACGTCCTGACTTTC.

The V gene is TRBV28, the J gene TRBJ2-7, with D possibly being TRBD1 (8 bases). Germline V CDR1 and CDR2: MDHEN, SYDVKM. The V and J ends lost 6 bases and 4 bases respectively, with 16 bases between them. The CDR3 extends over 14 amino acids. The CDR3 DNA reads TGTGCCAGCAGCCTCACAGGGGGGGAGTACGAGCAGTACTTC. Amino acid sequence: CASSLTGGEYEQYF.

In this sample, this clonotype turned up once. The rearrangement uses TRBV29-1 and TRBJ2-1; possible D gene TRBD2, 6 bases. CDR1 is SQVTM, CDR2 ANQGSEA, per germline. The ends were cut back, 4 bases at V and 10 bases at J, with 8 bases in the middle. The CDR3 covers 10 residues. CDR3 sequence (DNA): TGCAGCGTTGCTGGGGGGGAGCAGTTCTTC. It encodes CSVAGGEQFF.

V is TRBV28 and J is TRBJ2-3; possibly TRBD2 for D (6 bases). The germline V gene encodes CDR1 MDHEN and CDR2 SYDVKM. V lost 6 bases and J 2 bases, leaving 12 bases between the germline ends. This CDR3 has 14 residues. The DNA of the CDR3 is TGTGCCAGCAGAGTTAGCGGAACCACAGATACGCAGTATTTT. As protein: CASRVSGTTDTQYF.

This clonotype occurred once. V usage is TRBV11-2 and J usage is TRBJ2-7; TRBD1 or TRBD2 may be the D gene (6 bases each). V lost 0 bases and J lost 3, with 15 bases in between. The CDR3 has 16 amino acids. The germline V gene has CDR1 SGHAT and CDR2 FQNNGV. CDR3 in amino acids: CASSLELWGADYEQYF. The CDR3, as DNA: TGTGCCAGCAGCTTAGAGTTATGGGGGGCCGACTACGAGCAGTACTTC.

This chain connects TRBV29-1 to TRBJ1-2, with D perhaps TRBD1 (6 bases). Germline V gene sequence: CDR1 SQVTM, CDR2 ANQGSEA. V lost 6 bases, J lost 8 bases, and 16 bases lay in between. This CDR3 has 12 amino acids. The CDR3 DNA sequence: TGCAGCGTACCGACAGGACTGAGCGGCTACACCTTC. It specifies CSVPTGLSGYTF.

The CDR3 nucleotides read TGTGCCAGCAGCACCTCGGGGTACGAGCAGTACTTC. This sequence encodes CASSTSGYEQYF. This chain connects TRBV7-9 to TRBJ2-7; D possibly corresponds to TRBD2 (5 bases). The V and J ends lost 5 bases and 4 bases respectively, with 9 bases between them. The CDR3 runs 12 residues. Germline V CDR1 and CDR2: SEHNR, FQNEAQ (reference sequence). Full variable domain (remainder filled in from reference TRBV7-9 and TRBJ2-7): DTGVSQNPRHKITKRGQNVTFRCDPISEHNRLYWYRQTLGQGPEFLTYFQNEAQLEKSRLLSDRFSAERPKGSFSTLEIQRTEQGDSAMYLCASSTSGYEQYFGPGTRLTVT.

This CDR3 reads CASSLDPGGITDTQYF. The CDR3 bases are TGTGCCAGCAGCTTAGATCCTGGGGGAATAACAGATACGCAGTATTTT. This rearrangement joins TRBV11-2 to TRBJ2-3, with D perhaps TRBD1 or TRBD2 (5 bases each). The V end was cut by 0 bases, the J end by 3 bases, with 13 bases between. There are 16 residues in the CDR3. Germline V gene lookup returns CDR1 SGHAT and CDR2 FQNNGV.

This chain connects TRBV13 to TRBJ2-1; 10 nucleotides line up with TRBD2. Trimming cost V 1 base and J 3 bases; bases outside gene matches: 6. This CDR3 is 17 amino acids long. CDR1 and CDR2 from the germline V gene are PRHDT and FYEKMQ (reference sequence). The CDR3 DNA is TGTGCCAGCAGCTTAGCGCGGTCTAGCGGGAGCTACAATGAGCAGTTCTTC. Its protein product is CASSLARSSGSYNEQFF.

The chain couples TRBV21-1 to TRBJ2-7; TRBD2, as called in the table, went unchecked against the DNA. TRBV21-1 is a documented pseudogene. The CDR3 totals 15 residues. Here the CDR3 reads CASSKPTSGSYEQYF. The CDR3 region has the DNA TGTGCCAGCAGCAAACCGACTAGCGGATCCTACGAGCAGTACTTC.

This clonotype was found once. CDR3 sequence: CASSLSAREQETQYF. CDR3 nucleotide sequence: TGTGCCAGCAGCCTGAGCGCCCGGGAACAAGAGACCCAGTACTTC. The rearrangement uses TRBV7-9 and TRBJ2-5, with D perhaps TRBD2 (5 bases). Germline V lookup: CDR1 SEHNR, CDR2 FQNEAQ (reference sequence). V was clipped by 5 bases and J by 2 bases, with 15 bases between them. The CDR3 has 15 residues.

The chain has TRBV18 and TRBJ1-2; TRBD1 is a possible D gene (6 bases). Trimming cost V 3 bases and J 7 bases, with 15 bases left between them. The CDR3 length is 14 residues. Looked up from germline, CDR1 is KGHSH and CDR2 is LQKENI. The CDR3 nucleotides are TGTGCCAGCTCACCCGTCGGGGGGGCGAGTGGCTACACCTTC. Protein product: CASSPVGGASGYTF.

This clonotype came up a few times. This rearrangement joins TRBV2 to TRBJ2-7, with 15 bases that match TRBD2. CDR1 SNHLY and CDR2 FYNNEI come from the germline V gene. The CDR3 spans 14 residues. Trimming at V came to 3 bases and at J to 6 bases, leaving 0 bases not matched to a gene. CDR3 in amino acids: CASSEGLAGGEQYF. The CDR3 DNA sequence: TGTGCCAGCAGTGAGGGACTAGCGGGAGGCGAGCAGTACTTC.

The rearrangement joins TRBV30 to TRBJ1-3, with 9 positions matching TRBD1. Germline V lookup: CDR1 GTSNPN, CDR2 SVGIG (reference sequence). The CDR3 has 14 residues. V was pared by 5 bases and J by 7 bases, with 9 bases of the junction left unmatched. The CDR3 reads CAWRPGTGINTIYF. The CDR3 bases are TGTGCCTGGCGTCCCGGGACAGGGATTAACACCATATATTTT.